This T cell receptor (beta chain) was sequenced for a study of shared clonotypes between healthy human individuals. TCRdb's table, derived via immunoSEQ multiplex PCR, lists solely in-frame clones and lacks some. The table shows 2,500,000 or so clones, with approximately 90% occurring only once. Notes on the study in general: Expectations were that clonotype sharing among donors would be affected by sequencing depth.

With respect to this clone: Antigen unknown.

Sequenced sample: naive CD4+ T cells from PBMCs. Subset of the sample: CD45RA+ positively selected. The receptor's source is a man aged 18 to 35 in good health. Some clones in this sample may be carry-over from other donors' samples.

This CDR3 reads CASSSPSTGSGANVLTF. The CDR3 nucleotides read TGTGCCAGCAGCTCGCCATCGACCGGCTCTGGGGCCAACGTCCTGACTTTC. V is TRBV11-3 and J is TRBJ2-6; the D is unclear. Germline loops: CDR1 SGHNT, CDR2 YENEEA. CDR3 length: 17 amino acids. V was pared by 4 bases and J by 0 bases, with 13 bases between.